One TCR beta chain is described in this entry. Its matching antigen is unknown. The CDR3 sequence is 13 residues long. J was trimmed by 2 bases and V by 6 bases; bases with no gene match: 4. CDR1 MNHEY and CDR2 SVGAGI come from the germline V gene. Use of 60 Vbeta and 13 Jbeta primers characterized the PCR. TCRdb's table, derived via immunoSEQ multiplex PCR, lists solely in-frame clones and lacks some. The sample yields tens of thousands of clones, 78% seen once. This sample stems from a study of cytomegalovirus exposure and HLA in healthy donors. Overall study context: An earlier analysis identified more than 90 million unique TCR beta sequences in about 200 million T cells. Findings and caveats of the study: Later on, an analysis showed TCR association rates differing by HLA locus, with DRB1 the most and HLA-C the fewest. Analysis was performed later, and it showed HLA-associated TCR beta chains to be more clonally expanded than equally common others. Sequences of the TCR beta chain were said to predict the HLA-A and HLA-B alleles of most subjects accurately.

This receptor was taken from a man aged 35 to 55 in good health and CMV-seronegative. V and J are TRBV6-5 and TRBJ2-7, with 7 bases aligning to TRBD1. Material for sequencing was PBMCs. The CDR3 DNA follows: TGTGCCAGCAGAATCACAGGGGCCTACGAGCAGTACTTC. Protein product: CASRITGAYEQYF.